This TCR beta chain was identified during a study of type 1 regulatory T cells. Overall study: T-allo10 is a Tr1-enriched, alloantigen-specific CD4 T cell product made in vitro.

The CDR3 runs to 16 residues. Per germline, CDR1 SGHVS and CDR2 FQNEAQ. With 4 bases clipped from V and 4 bases from J, the junction kept 7 bases outside the gene matches. This clonotype was picked up a small number of times. The target antigen is unknown. One entry per CDR3 protein, called by TCRdb with MiXCR from the reads. The sample yields 55,000 to 65,000 distinct CDR3 sequences, 55% to 65% seen once. Study-level findings and limits: Tr1 cells had a more restricted TCR repertoire than non-Tr1 cells.

Sequenced material: cultured non-Tr1 T cells, either the whole culture or a sorted T cell fraction (not recorded which). The sequence came from a human donor in good health. The chain couples TRBV7-8 to TRBJ2-3; TRBD2 agrees at 11 bases. For the CDR3, the DNA is TGTGCCAGCAGCTCCGGGACTAGCGGCCTCCCAGATACGCAGTATTTT. Translating gives CASSSGTSGLPDTQYF.